This passage covers 27 T cell receptor beta chains from one sample sequenced in a study of STAT3 mutations in large granular lymphocyte leukemia. Study-wide results and limits: Every T-cell large granular lymphocyte leukemia patient had at least one immunodominant TCR beta clonotype.

Data came from immunoSEQ multiplex PCR; TCRdb stores just in-frame clones and leaves some out. The table shows about 16,000 clones, with just under 85% occurring only once. Their antigens remain unidentified. Input material: peripheral blood mononuclear cells. All receptors derive from a man aged 45-60 years with T-cell large granular lymphocyte leukemia. Some clones in this sample may be carry-over from other donors' samples.

This chain joins TRBV11-3 and TRBJ2-2, with 8 bases that match TRBD2. CDR1 and CDR2 (germline): SGHNT, YENEEA. V trimming: 1 base; J trimming: 4 bases; junction bases outside the gene matches: 2. The CDR3 runs to 15 residues. CDR3 protein: CASSLAGGITGELFF. The CDR3 DNA sequence: TGTGCCAGCAGCTTAGCGGGGGGGATCACCGGGGAGCTGTTTTTT.

The CDR3 nucleotides are TGCGCCAGCAGCTGGACAGGGGGCGAAGAGACCCAGTACTTC. It encodes CASSWTGGEETQYF. The V gene is TRBV5-1, the J gene TRBJ2-5, with 11 bases matching TRBD1. CDR1 and CDR2 from the germline V gene are SGHRS and YFSETQ. The trim removed 3 bases at V and 3 bases at J, leaving 1 base unmatched. The CDR3 sequence is 14 residues long.

The chain couples TRBV11-2 to TRBJ2-7, with D unclear. The germline V gene encodes CDR1 SGHAT and CDR2 FQNNGV. The CDR3 extends over 15 amino acids. V lost 1 base and J lost 2, with 12 bases in between. The CDR3 is CASSLGHSQTYEQYF. As DNA, the CDR3 is TGTGCCAGCAGCTTAGGGCACAGCCAGACCTACGAGCAGTACTTC.

The V call is TRBV2, the J call TRBJ1-1; a possible D gene is TRBD1 (5 bases). The CDR3 is 13 residues long. CDR1 is SNHLY, CDR2 FYNNEI, per germline. V shed 7 bases and J shed 4 bases, with 13 bases lying between them. The chain's CDR3 is CASTQGEGTEAFF. CDR3 nucleotides: TGTGCCAGCACCCAAGGGGAGGGCACTGAAGCTTTCTTT.

The rearrangement uses TRBV5-1 and TRBJ2-3, with D tentatively TRBD2 (5 bases). Germline V gene sequence: CDR1 SGHRS, CDR2 YFSETQ. V lost 4 bases to trimming and J lost 1 base, with 13 bases between them. This CDR3 region has 15 residues. The CDR3 spells CASSGGSVGTDTQYF. As DNA, the CDR3 is TGCGCCAGCAGCGGAGGAAGTGTTGGCACAGATACGCAGTATTTT.

The chain recombines TRBV23-1 with TRBJ1-3, with a weak D call TRBD1 (6 bases). TRBV23-1 is marked as an open reading frame, function uncertain. With 1 base removed from V and 0 bases from J, the gap between germline ends came to 19 bases. CDR3 length equals 19 residues. CDR3 amino acids: CASSQFPRTERASGNTIYF. The CDR3 DNA reads as TGCGCCAGCAGTCAATTCCCTAGGACAGAGCGAGCCTCTGGAAACACCATATATTTT.

This clone was observed once. This chain joins TRBV7-3 and TRBJ2-7; D gene ambiguous. The CDR3 runs to 13 residues. V lost 5 bases and J 7 bases, leaving 15 bases between the germline ends. The germline V gene encodes CDR1 SGHTA and CDR2 FQGTGA. The CDR3 region is CASSPAMAREQYF. CDR3 coding DNA: TGTGCCAGCAGCCCGGCGATGGCTCGAGAGCAGTACTTC.

V is TRBV7-2 and J is TRBJ2-7; 15 positions agree with TRBD2. The CDR3 extends over 15 amino acids. With V trimmed by 5 bases and J by 6 bases, 5 bases remained unmatched. Looked up from germline, CDR1 is SGHTA and CDR2 is FQGNSA. The CDR3 DNA follows: TGTGCCAGCAGCGTAAAGGGACTAGCGGGAGGCGAGCAGTACTTC. Its translation: CASSVKGLAGGEQYF.

The J gene is TRBJ2-6, the V gene TRBV18, with D uncertain. The CDR3 extends over 15 amino acids. V was trimmed by 5 bases and J by 0 bases, leaving 8 bases between them. From germline, CDR1 is KGHSH and CDR2 LQKENI. The CDR3 loop is CASSVETSGANVLTF. CDR3 DNA sequence: TGTGCCAGCTCAGTTGAGACCTCTGGGGCCAACGTCCTGACTTTC.

The V call is TRBV11-2, the J call TRBJ1-1; D gene unclear. Looked up from germline, CDR1 is SGHAT and CDR2 is FQNNGV. The CDR3 is 11 amino acids. Trimming cost V 8 bases and J 7 bases, with 11 bases left between them. The DNA of the CDR3 is TGTGCCAGCGTTAGATTAAATGAAGCTTTCTTT. Protein: CASVRLNEAFF.

This clone was counted only a few times. J is TRBJ1-5 and V is TRBV2; a possible D gene is TRBD1 (6 bases). V was cut by 6 bases and J by 8 bases, with 14 bases left in between. Looked up from germline, CDR1 is SNHLY and CDR2 is FYNNEI. The CDR3 length is 13 residues. Here the CDR3 DNA reads TGTGCCAGCAGCACGGGGGCGCGGAAGCCCCAGCATTTT. This gives the protein CASSTGARKPQHF.

The sample holds one count of this clone. DNA for the CDR3: TGTGCCAGCAGGGTAACTCGGGGGGGCTACTACGAGCAGTACTTC. It yields the protein CASRVTRGGYYEQYF. V usage is TRBV6-5 and J usage is TRBJ2-7; TRBD2 aligns across 8 bases. There are 15 residues in the CDR3. Germline loops: CDR1 MNHEY, CDR2 SVGAGI. V shed 6 bases and J 3 bases; nucleotides not matched to a gene: 10.

The gene calls are TRBV29-1 and TRBJ2-7, with 7 bases fitting TRBD1. The CDR3 spans 14 residues. Germline CDR1 is SQVTM and CDR2 is ANQGSEA. Trimming took 2 bases from V and 4 from J; bases not matched to a gene: 8. In nucleotides, the CDR3 is TGCAGCGTTGAATCCCGACAGGGTTGGTACGAGCAGTACTTC. This encodes CSVESRQGWYEQYF.

The chain has TRBV4-1 and TRBJ1-5; 8 bases line up with TRBD1. Losses at the gene ends were 5 bases for V and 5 bases for J; bases not matched to a gene: 8. The CDR3 extends over 15 amino acids. The germline V gene encodes CDR1 MGHRA and CDR2 YSYEKL. As DNA, the CDR3 is TGCGCCAGCAGCAGATGGGGACAGGCAGATCAGCCCCAGCATTTT. Its protein product is CASSRWGQADQPQHF.

The V gene is TRBV4-3, the J gene TRBJ1-2; D unresolved. V was shortened by 2 bases and J by 4 bases, with 8 bases between the two germline ends. Germline CDR1 reads LGHNA; CDR2 reads YSLEER. CDR3 length: 13 residues. The CDR3 sequence: CASSQSALYGYTF. The CDR3 DNA follows: TGCGCCAGCAGCCAATCGGCCCTCTATGGCTACACCTTC.

The V call is TRBV10-2, the J call TRBJ1-1; a possible D gene is TRBD1 (6 bases). V gave up 5 bases and J gave up 0 bases, with 10 bases separating them. This CDR3 has 14 amino acids. Germline V lookup: CDR1 WSHSY, CDR2 SAAADI. DNA of the CDR3: TGCGCCAGCAGTCGGACAGCCATGAACACTGAAGCTTTCTTT. Its protein product is CASSRTAMNTEAFF.

The chain links TRBV29-1 to TRBJ2-3; no clear D. This CDR3 contains 14 residues. V was trimmed by 2 bases and J by 1 base, leaving 10 bases between them. Germline V lookup: CDR1 SQVTM, CDR2 ANQGSEA. This CDR3 reads CSVESGPRTDTQYF. The CDR3 DNA reads as TGCAGCGTTGAATCCGGTCCACGCACAGATACGCAGTATTTT.

In its sample, this clone was seen once. DNA of the CDR3: TGTGCCAGCCAAGGGGGGGGGCGGGCTGGGGCCAACGTCCTGACTTTC. Its protein is CASQGGGRAGANVLTF. V and J are TRBV19 and TRBJ2-6, with D perhaps matching TRBD2 (7 bases). The CDR3 runs to 16 residues. Germline V gene lookup returns CDR1 LNHDA and CDR2 SQIVND (reference sequence). The V and J ends lost 9 bases and 2 bases respectively, with 17 bases between them.

CDR3 sequence reads: CASSLLGGVNTEAFF. As DNA, the CDR3 is TGTGCCAGCAGCTTACTTGGGGGTGTGAACACTGAAGCTTTCTTT. The chain uses TRBV13 and TRBJ1-1, with D maybe TRBD1 (5 bases). Trimming pared 2 bases from V and 0 bases from J, leaving 10 bases between. The CDR3 runs 15 residues. Per the germline V gene, CDR1 is PRHDT and CDR2 is FYEKMQ (reference sequence).

The V and J genes are TRBV5-5 and TRBJ2-3; D might be TRBD1 or TRBD2, each matching 5 bases. Trimming stripped 3 bases from V and 4 bases from J, with 18 bases between. CDR3 length: 16 amino acids. CDR1 SGHKS and CDR2 YYEKEE come from the germline V gene (reference sequence). The CDR3 loop reads CASSWSGARGADTQYF. CDR3 DNA: TGTGCCAGCAGCTGGTCCGGGGCCCGAGGAGCAGATACGCAGTATTTT. Drawing the rest from reference TRBV5-5 and TRBJ2-3, the complete variable domain is DAGVTQSPTHLIKTRGQQVTLRCSPISGHKSVSWYQQVLGQGPQFIFQYYEKEERGRGNFPDRFSARQFPNYSSELNVNALLLGDSALYLCASSWSGARGADTQYFGPGTRLTVL.

The gene calls are TRBV5-4 and TRBJ2-1, with D maybe TRBD2 (6 bases). Trimming shortened V by 1 base and J by 5 bases, and 10 bases separated the two germline ends. CDR3 size: 14 residues. Germline V lookup: CDR1 SGHNT, CDR2 YYREEE (reference sequence). Here the CDR3 reads CASSLYGGDNEQFF. CDR3 DNA: TGTGCCAGCAGCTTGTACGGGGGAGACAATGAGCAGTTCTTC.

The V gene is TRBV25-1, the J gene TRBJ2-7; D remains ambiguous. This CDR3 region has 13 residues. The V gene lost 1 base and the J gene lost 3 bases, with 7 bases spanning the gap. Germline CDR1 is MGHDK and CDR2 is SYGVNS. DNA of the CDR3: TGTGCCAGCAGTGAATGGTTGAGCTACGAGCAGTACTTC. Amino acid sequence: CASSEWLSYEQYF.

The CDR3 spells CASSLRGGDTGELFF. CDR3 in DNA: TGCGCCAGCAGCCTTCGAGGGGGCGACACCGGGGAGCTGTTTTTT. The V and J genes are TRBV5-1 and TRBJ2-2; 7 bases match TRBD1. V lost 4 bases to trimming and J lost 3 bases; unmatched junction nucleotides: 6. The CDR3 consists of 15 residues. The V gene's germline CDR1 is SGHRS and CDR2 YFSETQ.

CDR3 sequence: CSAVPLNTNSPLHF. The DNA for the CDR3 is TGCAGCGCCGTTCCGCTCAACACTAATTCACCCCTCCACTTT. V usage is TRBV29-1 and J usage is TRBJ1-6, with D uncertain. Deletions cut 7 bases from V and 6 bases from J, with 16 bases between. CDR3 length: 14 residues. CDR1 is SQVTM, CDR2 ANQGSEA, per germline.

The genes are TRBV11-2 and TRBJ2-3; possibly TRBD1 for D (6 bases). The CDR3 length is 15 residues. V was trimmed by 5 bases and J by 1 base, leaving 13 bases between them. Germline CDR1 is SGHAT and CDR2 is FQNNGV. The CDR3 nucleotides read TGTGCCAGCAGCGAACAGGGTTTCGGCACAGATACGCAGTATTTT. Amino acids: CASSEQGFGTDTQYF. The entire variable domain, with the rest obtained from reference TRBV11-2 and TRBJ2-3, is as follows: EAGVAQSPRYKIIEKRQSVAFWCNPISGHATLYWYQQILGQGPKLLIQFQNNGVVDDSQLPKDRFSAERLKGVDSTLKIQPAKLEDSAVYLCASSEQGFGTDTQYFGPGTRLTVL.

The rearrangement joins TRBV7-2 to TRBJ1-2; D is perhaps TRBD1 (6 bases). The ends were cut back, 7 bases at V and 7 bases at J, with 22 bases in the middle. Germline-derived CDR1 and CDR2 are SGHTA and FQGNSA. CDR3 length: 15 amino acids. The CDR3 sequence: CASTSPERGAGGYTF. The CDR3 nucleotides are TGTGCCAGCACCAGTCCTGAGAGGGGGGCGGGTGGCTACACCTTC.

The rearrangement uses TRBV25-1 and TRBJ2-7, with a possible D match to TRBD2 (6 bases). V lost 3 bases and J lost 4, with 16 bases in between. In germline, CDR1 is MGHDK, CDR2 SYGVNS. The CDR3 is 15 residues long. This CDR3 reads CASSEPLAGSYEQYF. The CDR3 coding sequence is TGTGCCAGCAGTGAGCCCCTTGCGGGGAGTTACGAGCAGTACTTC.